This TCR beta chain derives from a study of technical replicates of blood from several donors. The CDR3 spans 12 residues. The germline V gene encodes CDR1 WSHSY and CDR2 SAAADI. The V end lost 8 bases, the J end lost 0 bases, and 8 bases lay between the germline ends. Assay used: immunoSEQ multiplex PCR; TCRdb lists only in-frame clones, some missing. Altogether over 60,000 clones are present, just under 90% being singletons, with the ten largest covering 4.5% to 5%. The sequenced sample consisted of PBMCs. The chain is built from TRBV10-2 and TRBJ2-7; TRBD2 is a possible D gene (6 bases). The TCR sequence derives from a human donor in good health. Some clones in this sample may be carry-over from other donors' samples. CDR3 sequence (DNA): TGCGCCAGCGGGCGGGGCTCCTACGAGCAGTACTTC. Its protein is CASGRGSYEQYF.